This T cell receptor beta chain was captured in a study of shared clonotypes between healthy human individuals. Study overall: Donors had three CD4 naive, three CD4 memory, two CD8 naive and one CD8 memory plate apiece.

Comment on this clone: The antigen remains unidentified.

General study results and limits: Generation of non-shared clonotypes was less probable than generation of clonotypes shared by all four donors.

There are 17 residues in the CDR3. Germline V lookup: CDR1 SGDLS, CDR2 YYNGEE. V shed 4 bases, J shed 0 bases, and the junction held 9 bases outside the gene matches. Measured with immunoSEQ multiplex PCR; TCRdb has only the in-frame clones, and not every one. The sample lists about 980,000 clones; around three quarters were seen once. This chain connects TRBV9 to TRBJ2-1, with 8 bases aligning to TRBD1. This TCR was sampled from a young man in good health. Specimen: memory CD4+ T cells sorted from blood. Subset given: CD45RA-negative fraction. CDR3 bases: TGTGCCAGCAGCCTCACGGGACAGGCGAGCTCCTACAATGAGCAGTTCTTC. It translates to CASSLTGQASSYNEQFF.